This TCR beta chain was obtained from a study of cytomegalovirus exposure and HLA in healthy donors. Study findings and constraints: Reports state that TCR beta sequences accurately predicted most subjects' HLA-A and HLA-B alleles.

Researchers ran the PCR with 60 Vbeta and 13 Jbeta primers. Using immunoSEQ multiplex PCR, the repertoire was profiled, and TCRdb retains in-frame clones only, with some absent. The table records approximately 150,000 clones, around 80% of them present only once. The CDR3 loop spans 12 amino acids. Germline-derived CDR1 and CDR2 are MNHEY and SMNVEV (reference sequence). Trimming cost V 5 bases and J 3 bases, with 5 bases left between them. Remarks on this clone: Its target is not known.

The sequenced sample consisted of PBMCs. This chain links TRBV27 with TRBJ1-5; no definite D call. The origin of this receptor is a woman between 50 and 59 years old in good health and CMV-seropositive. The CDR3 sequence: CASSPNNQPQHF. The CDR3 DNA reads as TGTGCCAGCAGTCCTAACAATCAGCCCCAGCATTTT.